The entry below describes one T cell receptor beta chain. The sample is drawn from a study of control samples from healthy donors and cancer patients. The method was immunoSEQ multiplex PCR; TCRdb's version includes in-frame clones alone and lacks a portion of them. In the table there are some 130,000 clones, roughly 89% of which are singletons. Germline CDR1 reads MNHEY; CDR2 reads SVGAGI. The CDR3 extends over 16 amino acids. Trimming removed 4 bases from V and 3 bases from J, with 15 bases in between. Source material: blood. The chain recombines TRBV6-5 with TRBJ1-4; weak D call: TRBD1 (5 bases). The receptor comes from a man aged 18-30 years in good health. The CDR3 DNA follows: TGTGCCAGCAGTTTTGCCTGGCAGGGCGCTAATGAAAAACTGTTTTTT. Translation gives CASSFAWQGANEKLFF.